This T cell receptor beta chain was sequenced during a study of CD8 T cells in Susac syndrome. Reverse transcription of roughly 0.45 to 1 ug RNA used random hexamers. It was immunoSEQ multiplex PCR that amplified TCR beta CDR3 across 54 Vbeta and 13 Jbeta. TCRdb re-derived calls from the immunoSEQ multiplex PCR reads in MiXCR, one entry per CDR3 protein. The sample contains some 260,000 distinct CDR3 sequences, around 93% of which appear only once. CD8+ and CD4+ T cells from blood underwent TCR beta sequencing. The germline V gene has CDR1 SQVTM and CDR2 ANQGSEA. V shed 8 bases and J shed 1 base, with 8 bases lying between them. This CDR3 is built from 11 residues.

This TCR was recovered from a human donor with multiple sclerosis. The specimen was CD4+ T cells from PBMCs. The rearrangement joins TRBV29-1 to TRBJ1-1, with unresolved D. CDR3: CSTTANTEAFF. CDR3 DNA sequence: TGCAGCACTACAGCGAACACTGAAGCTTTCTTT.